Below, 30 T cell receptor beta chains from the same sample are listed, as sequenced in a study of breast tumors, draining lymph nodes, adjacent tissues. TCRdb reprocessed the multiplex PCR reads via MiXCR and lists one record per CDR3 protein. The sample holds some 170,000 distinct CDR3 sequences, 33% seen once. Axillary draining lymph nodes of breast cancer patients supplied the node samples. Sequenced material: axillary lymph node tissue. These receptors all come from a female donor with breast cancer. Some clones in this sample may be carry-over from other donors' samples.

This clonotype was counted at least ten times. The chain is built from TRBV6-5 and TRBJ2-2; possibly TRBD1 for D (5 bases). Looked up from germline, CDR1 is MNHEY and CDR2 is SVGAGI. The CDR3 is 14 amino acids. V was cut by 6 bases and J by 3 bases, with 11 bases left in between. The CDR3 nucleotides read TGTGCCAGCAGGAACCAGGGTTACACCGGGGAGCTGTTTTTT. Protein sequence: CASRNQGYTGELFF.

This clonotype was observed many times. The CDR3 coding sequence is TGCAGTGCTAGGGTCGTGGTTAGCGGGAGAAACGAGCAGTACTTC. This sequence encodes CSARVVVSGRNEQYF. The chain joins TRBV20-1 to TRBJ2-7; 9 bases map to TRBD2. V shed 3 bases, J shed 5 bases, and the junction held 11 bases outside the gene matches. Germline loops: CDR1 DFQATT, CDR2 SNEGSKA (reference sequence). The CDR3 covers 15 residues.

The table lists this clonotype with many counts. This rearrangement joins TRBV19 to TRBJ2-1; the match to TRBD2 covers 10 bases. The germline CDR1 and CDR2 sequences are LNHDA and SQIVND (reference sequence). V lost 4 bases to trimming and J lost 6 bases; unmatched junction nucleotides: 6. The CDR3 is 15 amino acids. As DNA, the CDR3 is TGTGCCAGTAGTAGTCCTAGCGGGGGCTTCAATGAGCAGTTCTTC. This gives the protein CASSSPSGGFNEQFF.

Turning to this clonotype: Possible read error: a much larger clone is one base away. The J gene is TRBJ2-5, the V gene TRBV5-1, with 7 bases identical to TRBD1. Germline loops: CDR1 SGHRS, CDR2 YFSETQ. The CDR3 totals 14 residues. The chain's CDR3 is CASSLTGNGEAQYF. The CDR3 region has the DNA TGCGCCAGCAGCCTGACAGGGAATGGAGAGGCCCAGTACTTC.

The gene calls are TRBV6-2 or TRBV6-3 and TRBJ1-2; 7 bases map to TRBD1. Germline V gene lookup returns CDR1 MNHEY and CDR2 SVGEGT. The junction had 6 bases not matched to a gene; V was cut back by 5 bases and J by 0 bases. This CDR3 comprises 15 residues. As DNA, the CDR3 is TGTGCCAGCAGTCCCCCGGGACAGACTAACTATGGCTACACCTTC. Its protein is CASSPPGQTNYGYTF.

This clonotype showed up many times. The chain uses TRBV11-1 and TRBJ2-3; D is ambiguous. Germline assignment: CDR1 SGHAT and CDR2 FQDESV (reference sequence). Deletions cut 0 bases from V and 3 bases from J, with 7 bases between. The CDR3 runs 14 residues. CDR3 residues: CASSLAVGTDTQYF. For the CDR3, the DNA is TGTGCCAGCAGCTTAGCGGTTGGGACAGATACGCAGTATTTT.

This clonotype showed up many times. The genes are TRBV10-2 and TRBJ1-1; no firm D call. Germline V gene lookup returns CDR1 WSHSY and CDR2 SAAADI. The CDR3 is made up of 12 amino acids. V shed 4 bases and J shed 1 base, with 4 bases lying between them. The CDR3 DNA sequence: TGCGCCAGCAGTGGGAGGAACACTGAAGCTTTCTTT. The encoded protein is CASSGRNTEAFF.

The CDR3 DNA sequence: TGTGCCAGCAGTCAAAGCCGGACAGGGTCCCACGAGCAGTACTTC. As protein: CASSQSRTGSHEQYF. This chain joins TRBV6-2 or TRBV6-3 and TRBJ2-7; 8 positions agree with TRBD1. Germline CDR1 is MNHEY and CDR2 is SVGEGT. V lost 5 bases and J lost 5; bases outside the gene matches: 11. The CDR3 spans 15 residues.

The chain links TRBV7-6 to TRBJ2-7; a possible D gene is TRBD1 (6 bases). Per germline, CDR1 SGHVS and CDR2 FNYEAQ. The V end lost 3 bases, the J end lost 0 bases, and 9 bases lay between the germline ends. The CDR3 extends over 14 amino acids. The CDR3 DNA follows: TGTGCCAGCAGCTTGGGGGCCGACTCCTACGAGCAGTACTTC. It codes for CASSLGADSYEQYF.

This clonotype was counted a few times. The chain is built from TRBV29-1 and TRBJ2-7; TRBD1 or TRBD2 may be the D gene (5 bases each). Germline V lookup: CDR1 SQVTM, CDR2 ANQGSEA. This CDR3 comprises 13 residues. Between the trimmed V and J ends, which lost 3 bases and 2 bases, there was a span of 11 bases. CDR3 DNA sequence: TGCAGCGTTGATGGGGACGGTACCTACGAGCAGTACTTC. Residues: CSVDGDGTYEQYF.

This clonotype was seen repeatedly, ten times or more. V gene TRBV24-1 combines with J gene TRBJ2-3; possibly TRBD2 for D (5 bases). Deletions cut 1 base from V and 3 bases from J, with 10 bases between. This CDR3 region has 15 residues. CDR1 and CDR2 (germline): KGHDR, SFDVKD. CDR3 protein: CATSDLARGTDTQYF. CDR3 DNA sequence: TGTGCCACCAGTGATTTAGCCCGAGGGACAGATACGCAGTATTTT.

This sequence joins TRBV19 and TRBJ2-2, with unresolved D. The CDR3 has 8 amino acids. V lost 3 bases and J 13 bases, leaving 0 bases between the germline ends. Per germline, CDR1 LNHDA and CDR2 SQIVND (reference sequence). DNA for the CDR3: TGTGCCAGTAGTATGCTGTTTTTT. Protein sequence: CASSMLFF.

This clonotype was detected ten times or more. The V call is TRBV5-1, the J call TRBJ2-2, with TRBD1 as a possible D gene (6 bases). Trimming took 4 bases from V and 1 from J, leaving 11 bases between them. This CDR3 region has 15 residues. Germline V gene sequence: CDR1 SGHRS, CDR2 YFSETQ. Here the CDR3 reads CASSGGHQNTGELFF. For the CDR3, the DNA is TGCGCCAGCAGCGGGGGACACCAGAACACCGGGGAGCTGTTTTTT.

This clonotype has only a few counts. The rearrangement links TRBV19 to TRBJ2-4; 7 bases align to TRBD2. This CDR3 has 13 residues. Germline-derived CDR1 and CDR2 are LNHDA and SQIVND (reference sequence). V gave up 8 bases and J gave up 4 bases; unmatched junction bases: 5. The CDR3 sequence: CASCGSPKNIQYF. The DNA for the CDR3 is TGTGCCAGTTGCGGGAGTCCAAAAAACATTCAGTACTTC.

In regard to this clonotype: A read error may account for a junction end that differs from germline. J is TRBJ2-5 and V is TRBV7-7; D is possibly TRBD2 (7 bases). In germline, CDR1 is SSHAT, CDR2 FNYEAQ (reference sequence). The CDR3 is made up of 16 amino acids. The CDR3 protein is CASSLAGGGLQETQCF. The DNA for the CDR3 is TGTGCTAGCAGCTTAGCAGGCGGGGGCCTCCAAGAGACCCAGTGCTTC.

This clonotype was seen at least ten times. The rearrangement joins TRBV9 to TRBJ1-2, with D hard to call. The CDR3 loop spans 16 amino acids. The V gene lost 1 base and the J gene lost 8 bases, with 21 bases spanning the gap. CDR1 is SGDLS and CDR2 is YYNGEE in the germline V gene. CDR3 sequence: CASSVSQVPSMRGYTF. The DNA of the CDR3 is TGTGCCAGCAGCGTATCCCAGGTCCCCTCTATGAGGGGCTACACCTTC.

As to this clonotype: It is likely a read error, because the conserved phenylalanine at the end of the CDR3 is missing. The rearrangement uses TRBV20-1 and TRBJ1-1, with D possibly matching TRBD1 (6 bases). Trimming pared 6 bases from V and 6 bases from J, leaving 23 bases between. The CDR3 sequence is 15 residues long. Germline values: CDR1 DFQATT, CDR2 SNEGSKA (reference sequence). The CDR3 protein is CSARTVAPNTAEAFS. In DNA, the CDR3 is TGCAGTGCCCGGACAGTGGCCCCGAACACAGCTGAAGCTTTCTCT.

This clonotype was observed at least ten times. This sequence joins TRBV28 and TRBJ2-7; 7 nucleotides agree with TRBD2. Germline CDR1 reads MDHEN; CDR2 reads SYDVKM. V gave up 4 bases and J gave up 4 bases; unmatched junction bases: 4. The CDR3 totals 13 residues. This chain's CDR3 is CASSSAGDYEQYF. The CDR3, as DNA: TGTGCCAGCAGTTCGGCGGGAGATTACGAGCAGTACTTC.

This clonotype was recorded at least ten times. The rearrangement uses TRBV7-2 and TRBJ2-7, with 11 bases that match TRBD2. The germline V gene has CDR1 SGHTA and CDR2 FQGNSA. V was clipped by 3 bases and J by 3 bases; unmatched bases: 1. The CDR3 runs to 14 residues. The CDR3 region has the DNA TGTGCCAGCAGCTTTACTAGCGGGAGCTACGAGCAGTACTTC. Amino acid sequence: CASSFTSGSYEQYF.

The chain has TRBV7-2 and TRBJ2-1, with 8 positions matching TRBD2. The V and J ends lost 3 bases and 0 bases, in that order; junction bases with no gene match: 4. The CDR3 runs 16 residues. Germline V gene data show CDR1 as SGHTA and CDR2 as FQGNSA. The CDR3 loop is CASSFVAGSSYNEQFF. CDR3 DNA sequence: TGTGCCAGCAGCTTTGTAGCGGGGAGCTCCTACAATGAGCAGTTCTTC.

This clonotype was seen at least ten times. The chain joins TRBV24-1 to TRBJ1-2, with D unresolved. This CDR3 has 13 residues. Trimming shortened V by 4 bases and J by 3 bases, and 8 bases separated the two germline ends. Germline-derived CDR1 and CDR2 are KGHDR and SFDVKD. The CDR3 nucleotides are TGTGCCACCAGTGAAGCGACCCACTATGGCTACACCTTC. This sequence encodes CATSEATHYGYTF.

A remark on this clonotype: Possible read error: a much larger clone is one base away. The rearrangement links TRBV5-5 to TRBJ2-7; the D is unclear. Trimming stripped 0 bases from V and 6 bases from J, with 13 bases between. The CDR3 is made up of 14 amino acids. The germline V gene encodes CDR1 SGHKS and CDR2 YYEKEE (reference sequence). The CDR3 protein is CASSLVGTASEQYF. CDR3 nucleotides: TGTGCCAGCAGCTTGGTGGGCACGGCCTCCGAGCAGTACTTC.

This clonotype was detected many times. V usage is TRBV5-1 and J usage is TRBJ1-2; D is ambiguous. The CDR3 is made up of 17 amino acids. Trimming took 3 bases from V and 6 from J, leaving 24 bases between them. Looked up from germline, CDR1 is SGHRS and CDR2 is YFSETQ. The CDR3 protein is CASSSFAGPQRGDGYTF. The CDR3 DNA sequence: TGCGCCAGCAGCTCTTTTGCCGGTCCCCAGCGGGGTGATGGCTACACCTTC.

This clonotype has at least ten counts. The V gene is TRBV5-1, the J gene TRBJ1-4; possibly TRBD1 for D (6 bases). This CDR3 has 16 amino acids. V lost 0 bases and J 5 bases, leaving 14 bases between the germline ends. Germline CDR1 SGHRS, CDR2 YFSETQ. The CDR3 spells CASSLAVGGRNEKLFF. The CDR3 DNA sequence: TGCGCCAGCAGCTTGGCCGTTGGGGGCAGGAATGAAAAACTGTTTTTT.

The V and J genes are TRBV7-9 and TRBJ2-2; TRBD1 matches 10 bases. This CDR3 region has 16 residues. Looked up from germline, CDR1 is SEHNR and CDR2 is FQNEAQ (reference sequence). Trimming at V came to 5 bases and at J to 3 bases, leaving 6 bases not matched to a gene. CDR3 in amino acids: CASSPSGQGYTGELFF. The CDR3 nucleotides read TGTGCCAGCAGCCCCTCGGGACAGGGGTACACCGGGGAGCTGTTTTTT.

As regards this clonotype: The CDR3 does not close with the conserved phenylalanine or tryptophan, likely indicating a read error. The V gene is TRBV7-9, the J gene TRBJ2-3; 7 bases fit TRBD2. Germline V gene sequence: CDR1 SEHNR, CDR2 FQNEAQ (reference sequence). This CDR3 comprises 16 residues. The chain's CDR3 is CASILGTRAGTDTQYC. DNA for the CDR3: TGTGCCAGCATCTTAGGCACTAGAGCGGGGACAGATACGCAGTATTGT.

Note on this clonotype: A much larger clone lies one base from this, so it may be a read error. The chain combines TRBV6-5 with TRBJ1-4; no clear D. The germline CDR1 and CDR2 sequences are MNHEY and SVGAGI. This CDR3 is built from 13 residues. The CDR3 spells CASSHSTLEKLFF. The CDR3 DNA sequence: TGTGCCAGCAGTCACTCGACGTTGGAAAAACTGTTTTTT.

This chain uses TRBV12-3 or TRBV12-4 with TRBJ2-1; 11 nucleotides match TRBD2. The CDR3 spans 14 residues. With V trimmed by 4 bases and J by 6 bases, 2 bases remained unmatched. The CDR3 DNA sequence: TGTGCCAGCAGTTCAACTAGCGGGGGCAATGAGCAGTTCTTC. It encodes CASSSTSGGNEQFF.

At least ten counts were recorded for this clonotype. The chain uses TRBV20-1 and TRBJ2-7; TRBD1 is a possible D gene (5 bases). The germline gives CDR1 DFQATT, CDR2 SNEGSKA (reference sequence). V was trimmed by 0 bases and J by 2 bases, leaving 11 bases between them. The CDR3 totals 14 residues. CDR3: CSARDLRETYEQYF. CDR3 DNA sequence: TGCAGTGCTAGAGACCTCAGGGAAACCTACGAGCAGTACTTC.

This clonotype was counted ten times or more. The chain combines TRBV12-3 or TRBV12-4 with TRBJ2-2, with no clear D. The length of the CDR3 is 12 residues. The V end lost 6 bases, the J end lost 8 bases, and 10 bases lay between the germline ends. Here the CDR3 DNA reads TGTGCCAGCAGCCTAGGGTGGGGGGAGCTGTTTTTT. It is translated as CASSLGWGELFF.